The present entry profiles one TCR beta chain with its context. This clonotype was recorded many times. This receptor's antigen is unknown. Within one base of it there is no much larger clone, and no base qualities were kept. This sample stems from a study of type 1 regulatory T cells (dated by TCRdb to about 2021). Background for the entire study: An in vitro protocol by which a Tr1-enriched, alloantigen-specific CD4 T cell product named T-allo10 was generated was characterized in the study. T-allo10 was being evaluated clinically in patients with hematological malignancies who were receiving allogeneic hematopoietic stem cell transplantation.

General conclusions and limits of the study: A more restricted TCR repertoire was observed in Tr1 cells than in non-Tr1 cells, and this restriction was interpreted in the study as alloantigen-induced clonal expansion.

TCRdb names Illumina MiSeq as the instrument used. TCRdb reanalyzed the raw reads on its own, using fastp at Q25 for trimming and MiXCR for clone calling, and kept in-frame beta chains. Rows are combined by CDR3 protein, so each entry shows the most common genes and DNA. Across this sample there are 40,000 to 50,000 distinct CDR3 sequences, with 9.5% to 15% seen only once. Approximately 8% of the sample comes from the top ten. Inclusive of the bounding cysteine and phenylalanine, the CDR3 is 15 residues long. Solely the CDR3 DNA is kept, with 45 bases framed from the first base. Trimming accounts for 6 bases at V and 1 base at J, while the number of junction bases matched to no gene is 6. The germline V gene supplies CDR1 SGHRS and CDR2 YFSETQ.

The TCR sequence derives from a human donor in good health. Material for sequencing was cultured non-Tr1 T cells, either the whole culture or a sorted T cell fraction (not recorded which). Sample cell subset or site, as interpreted from the label and publication: non-Tr1 population from the T-allo10 product. This receptor chain uses TRBV5-1 and TRBJ2-2; TRBD2 lines up with 7 middle nucleotides. DNA sequence: TGCGCCAGCATATCCGGGGGGAAGAACACCGGGGAGCTGTTTTTT. This codes for CASISGGKNTGELFF.